A single sample gave rise to the 4 T cell receptor beta chains below, sequenced in a study of blood T cell repertoires in COVID-19. The repertoire was sequenced with immunoSEQ multiplex PCR; TCRdb's copy has only in-frame clones and lacks some. Of 330,000 or so clones detected, about 89% appear once; the ten largest clones hold less than 2.5%. The sequencing sample was made of PBMCs or T cells enriched from blood (not recorded which). The source of these receptors is a man in his forties or fifties in a cohort exposed to, infected with or recovered from COVID-19 (not recorded which).

CDR3 DNA: TGTGCCAGCAGTGAAACGCGGGGAGGGGGCATTCAGTACTTC. It codes for CASSETRGGGIQYF. This sequence joins TRBV2 and TRBJ2-4, with D tentatively TRBD2 (7 bases). V was clipped by 2 bases and J by 9 bases, with 14 bases between them. The CDR3 sequence is 14 residues long. The germline V gene has CDR1 SNHLY and CDR2 FYNNEI.

The chain combines TRBV19 with TRBJ2-1, with D perhaps matching TRBD2 (8 bases). Germline-derived CDR1 and CDR2 are LNHDA and SQIVND (reference sequence). The CDR3 totals 17 residues. Trimming shortened V by 2 bases and J by 7 bases, and 21 bases separated the two germline ends. In DNA, the CDR3 is TGTGCCAGTAGTATACCCCCCGGGAGGGGGCGGGTAAATGAGCAGTTCTTC. It encodes CASSIPPGRGRVNEQFF.

The chain employs TRBV19 and TRBJ1-1, with a possible D match to TRBD1 (5 bases). CDR3 size: 17 residues. The V and J ends lost 4 bases and 0 bases respectively, with 18 bases between them. CDR1 is LNHDA, CDR2 SQIVND, per germline (reference sequence). CDR3: CASSSGIPGLMNTEAFF. The DNA of the CDR3 is TGTGCCAGTAGTAGTGGTATTCCGGGACTTATGAACACTGAAGCTTTCTTT.

The genes are TRBV10-3 and TRBJ1-2, with D perhaps TRBD1 (5 bases). Looked up from germline, CDR1 is ENHRY and CDR2 is SYGVKD. The CDR3 runs 14 residues. V was clipped by 2 bases and J by 4 bases, with 11 bases between them. The CDR3: CAISETGSGYGYTF. CDR3 DNA sequence: TGTGCCATCAGTGAGACAGGTTCTGGCTATGGCTACACCTTC.